This T cell receptor beta chain derives from a study of CD8+ T cells in alopecia areata. Study-wide results and limits: Scalp sample sequencing also detects resident alphabeta T cells of normal skin. Compared with normal scalp, lesional scalp had higher clonality and more expanded CD8+ clones.

In each case, RNA was isolated and then reverse transcribed into cDNA as the sequencing template. Using immunoSEQ multiplex PCR, the repertoire was profiled, and TCRdb retains in-frame clones only, with some absent. Seen here are thousands of clones, less than 75% observed once, and the top ten hold 2.5% to 3%. The CDR3 is made up of 13 amino acids. The V gene lost 5 bases and the J gene lost 0 bases, with 11 bases spanning the gap. Germline-derived CDR1 and CDR2 are GTSNPN and SVGIG (reference sequence). Five patients' CD4+ populations were sorted into CD25+CD127- cells. Alopecia areata patients had lesional scalp punch biopsies and peripheral blood taken from them. This clone was detected a few times. Its antigen is not known.

Specimen: CD4+ Tregs sorted from blood. The rearrangement joins TRBV30 to TRBJ2-7, with D perhaps matching TRBD2 (7 bases). The TCR originated in a human donor with alopecia areata. The CDR3 loop reads CAWGAGASYEQYF. The DNA of the CDR3 is TGTGCCTGGGGGGCGGGGGCCTCCTACGAGCAGTACTTC.